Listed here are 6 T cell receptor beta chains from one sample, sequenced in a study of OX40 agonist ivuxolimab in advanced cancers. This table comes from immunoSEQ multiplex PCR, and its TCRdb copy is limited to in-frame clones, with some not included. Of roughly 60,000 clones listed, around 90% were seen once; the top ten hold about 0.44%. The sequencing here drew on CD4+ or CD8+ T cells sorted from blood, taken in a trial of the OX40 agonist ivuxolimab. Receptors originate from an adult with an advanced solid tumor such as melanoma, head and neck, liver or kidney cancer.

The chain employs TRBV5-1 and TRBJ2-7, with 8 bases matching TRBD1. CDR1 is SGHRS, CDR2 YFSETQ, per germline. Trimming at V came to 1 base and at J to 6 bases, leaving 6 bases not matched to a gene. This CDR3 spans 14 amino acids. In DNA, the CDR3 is TGCGCCAGCAGCTTGTTTGGACAGGGAGGCGAGCAGTACTTC. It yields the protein CASSLFGQGGEQYF.

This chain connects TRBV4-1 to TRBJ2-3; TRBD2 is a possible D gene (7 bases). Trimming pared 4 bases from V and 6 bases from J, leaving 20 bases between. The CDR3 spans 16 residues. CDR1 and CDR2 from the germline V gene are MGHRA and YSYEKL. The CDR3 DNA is TGCGCCAGCAGCCCCGATTGGGGGGGCGGATGGGATACGCAGTATTTT. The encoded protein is CASSPDWGGGWDTQYF.

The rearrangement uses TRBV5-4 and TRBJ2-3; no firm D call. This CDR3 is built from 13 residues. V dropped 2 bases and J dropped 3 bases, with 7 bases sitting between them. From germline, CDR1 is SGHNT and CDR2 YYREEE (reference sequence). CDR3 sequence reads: CASSLYQTDTQYF. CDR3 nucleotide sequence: TGTGCCAGCAGCTTATACCAAACAGATACGCAGTATTTT. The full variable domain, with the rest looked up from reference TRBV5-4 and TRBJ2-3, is ETGVTQSPTHLIKTRGQQVTLRCSSQSGHNTVSWYQQALGQGPQFIFQYYREEENGRGNFPPRFSGLQFPNYSSELNVNALELDDSALYLCASSLYQTDTQYFGPGTRLTVL.

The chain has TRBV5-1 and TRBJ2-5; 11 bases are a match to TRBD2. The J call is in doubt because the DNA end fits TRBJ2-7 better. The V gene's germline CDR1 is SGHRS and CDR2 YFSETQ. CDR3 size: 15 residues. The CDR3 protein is CASRAGTSGPYEQYF. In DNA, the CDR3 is TGCGCCAGCAGGGCCGGGACTAGCGGACCCTACGAGCAGTACTTC.

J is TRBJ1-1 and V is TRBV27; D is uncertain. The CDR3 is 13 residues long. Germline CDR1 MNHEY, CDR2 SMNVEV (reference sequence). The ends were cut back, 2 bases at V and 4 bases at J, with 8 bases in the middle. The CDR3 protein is CASSLRTGTEAFF. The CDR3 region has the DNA TGTGCCAGCAGTTTAAGAACGGGCACTGAAGCTTTCTTT.

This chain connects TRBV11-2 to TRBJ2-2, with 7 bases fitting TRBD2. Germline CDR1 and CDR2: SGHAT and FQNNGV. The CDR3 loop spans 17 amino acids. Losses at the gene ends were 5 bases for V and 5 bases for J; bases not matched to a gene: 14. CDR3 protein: CASSHEIWAGVTGELFF. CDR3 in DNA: TGTGCCAGCAGCCACGAAATTTGGGCGGGAGTGACCGGGGAGCTGTTTTTT.